The following is a T cell receptor (beta chain) sequence with its context. CDR1 and CDR2 (germline): SGHTA, FQGNSA. The CDR3 contains 11 residues. Trimming took 3 bases from V and 13 from J, leaving 12 bases between them. Original handling: For nucleated cells, counts were estimated from reference gene primer amplification. Profiling relied on immunoSEQ multiplex PCR, and the TCRdb table lists in-frame clones only, not all of them. V, J and clone size were drawn from that table, and D and trimming were deduced from the DNA. The sample contains a few hundred thousand clones, about 83% of which appear only once. This specimen belongs to a study of blood T cell repertoires in COVID-19. The wider study: The United States, Italy and Spain provided the acute and convalescent COVID-19 samples. Sources were T cells, B-cell-depleted T cells, or PBMCs; the material itself was cDNA or gDNA.

The sequenced sample was peripheral blood. This sequence originates from a woman aged 50 to 65 with acute or convalescent COVID-19. The chain employs TRBV7-2 and TRBJ1-2; D is ambiguous. CDR3 region: CASSFQRLLTF. The CDR3 nucleotides are TGTGCCAGCAGCTTTCAGAGGCTCCTCACCTTC. The full variable domain, in which reference TRBV7-2 and TRBJ1-2 provide the parts outside the CDR3, is GAGVSQSPSNKVTEKGKDVELRCDPISGHTALYWYRQSLGQGLEFLIYFQGNSAPDKSGLPSDRFSAERTGGSVSTLTIQRTQQEDSAVYLCASSFQRLLTFGSGTRLTVV.